A selection of T cell receptor beta chains follows, all from one sample in a study of OX40 agonist ivuxolimab in advanced cancers. Profiling relied on immunoSEQ multiplex PCR, and the TCRdb table lists in-frame clones only, not all of them. This table has about 96,000 clones, under 90% appearing once. The specimen was CD4+ or CD8+ T cells sorted from blood, collected in a trial of the OX40 agonist ivuxolimab. All receptors derive from an adult with an advanced solid tumor such as melanoma, head and neck, liver or kidney cancer. The conserved cysteine and the conserved F or W are not part of the CDR3 here. The order of the fields is clone size, V gene, CDR3 protein. Size tells how often a clone was seen (once, few, many) or the class of an expanded clone, and some rows leave it out.

abundance: .; v_gene: TRBV7-9; CDR3aa: ASSSGAVNTEAF
abundance: .; v_gene: TRBV18; CDR3aa: ASSPPNQVEGNEQF
abundance: few; v_gene: TRBV4-2; CDR3aa: ASSLGTSGMGETQY
abundance: .; v_gene: TRBV4-3; CDR3aa: ASSQDPGLAGVNEQF
abundance: .; v_gene: TRBV29-1; CDR3aa: SVDGITVNEQF
abundance: .; v_gene: TRBV21-1; CDR3aa: ASSKILRGRKGYQPQH
abundance: .; v_gene: TRBV4-3; CDR3aa: ASSQDEDLDYEQY
abundance: .; v_gene: TRBV2; CDR3aa: ASRTTGGVAAF
abundance: few; v_gene: TRBV10-3; CDR3aa: AISESGGDTQY
abundance: .; v_gene: TRBV30; CDR3aa: AWTGEEKLF
abundance: .; v_gene: TRBV6-1; CDR3aa: ASSERGAVSTEAF
abundance: once; v_gene: TRBV30; CDR3aa: AWGHTDTQY
abundance: .; v_gene: TRBV19; CDR3aa: ASSSGYTYEQY
abundance: .; v_gene: TRBV27; CDR3aa: ASSFSDYNEQF
abundance: .; v_gene: TRBV5-6; CDR3aa: ASSWEGRETQY
abundance: .; v_gene: TRBV6-1; CDR3aa: ASIEGLAAF
abundance: once; v_gene: TRBV27; CDR3aa: ASSPRDSGVLRY
abundance: once; v_gene: TRBV18; CDR3aa: ASSPGTAYEQY
abundance: .; v_gene: TRBV7-8; CDR3aa: ASSFYRILAGGLSGANVLT
abundance: .; v_gene: TRBV10-3; CDR3aa: AISEARAELYGYT
abundance: .; v_gene: TRBV6-4; CDR3aa: ASSSGPSYGYT
abundance: few; v_gene: TRBV5-4; CDR3aa: ASSRSGGQETQY
abundance: .; v_gene: TRBV29-1; CDR3aa: SVEWGTDTQY
abundance: .; v_gene: TRBV7-2; CDR3aa: ASSPRGSNQPQH
abundance: .; v_gene: TRBV9; CDR3aa: ASSVGQPSSYNEQF
abundance: .; v_gene: TRBV2; CDR3aa: ASRAQGGLQETQY
abundance: .; v_gene: TRBV6-1; CDR3aa: ASSEELAGTGELF
abundance: .; v_gene: TRBV18; CDR3aa: ASSPPGLESDTQY
abundance: once; v_gene: TRBV7-9; CDR3aa: ASSPDRGGGYT
abundance: .; v_gene: TRBV10-2; CDR3aa: ASSPQGFNYGYT
abundance: .; v_gene: TRBV11-3; CDR3aa: ASSWDRGRTSYGYT
abundance: .; v_gene: TRBV30; CDR3aa: AWSPLPLTGTGYGYT
abundance: once; v_gene: TRBV27; CDR3aa: ASSPNVRGFYNEQF
abundance: .; v_gene: TRBV19; CDR3aa: ASSEGNTGELF
abundance: .; v_gene: TRBV2; CDR3aa: ASRETEASFSGNTIY
abundance: .; v_gene: TRBV7-9; CDR3aa: ASSLGIHPYEQY
abundance: .; v_gene: TRBV7-8; CDR3aa: ASSPPGLGYNEQF
abundance: .; v_gene: TRBV10-1; CDR3aa: ASSESTGANLKASYEQY
abundance: .; v_gene: TRBV7-8; CDR3aa: ASSFSWNTGELF
abundance: .; v_gene: TRBV20-1; CDR3aa: SATQDTQY
abundance: .; v_gene: TRBV6-6; CDR3aa: ASRTTGTGDYEQY
abundance: .; v_gene: TRBV27; CDR3aa: ASMVRGRGQNEQY
abundance: medium-sized; v_gene: TRBV11-2; CDR3aa: ASNALGDNYGYT
abundance: .; v_gene: TRBV19; CDR3aa: ASSETGANLYGYT
abundance: .; v_gene: TRBV9; CDR3aa: ASSPRGAGGSFGADTQY
abundance: .; v_gene: TRBV7-2; CDR3aa: ASSLVGRMNTEAF